Below, 24 T cell receptor beta chains from the same sample are listed, as sequenced in a study of blood T cell repertoires in COVID-19 (dated by TCRdb to the early 2020s). Library preparation was by the immunoSEQ multiplex PCR assay. In TCRdb, the immuneACCESS table is reduced to in-frame sequences with V and J assigned. These tables do not hold every clone; where another copy was compared, an unresolved V gene accounts for under half, and the others remain unexplained. The sample table holds 310,000 or so clones, of which around 90% were seen once. The top ten hold 5% to 7% of the sample. The specimen sequenced was peripheral blood. The receptors derive from a man between 18 and 29 years old who had recovered from COVID-19.

The chain has TRBV18 and TRBJ2-1; possibly TRBD2 for D (6 bases). In germline, CDR1 is KGHSH, CDR2 LQKENI. CDR3 size: 14 residues. Trimming removed 1 base at V and 9 bases at J, with 13 bases between. The CDR3 coding sequence is TGTGCCAGCTCACCACAAGGGAGGTGGGGTGAGCAGTTCTTC. Protein product: CASSPQGRWGEQFF.

This sequence joins TRBV6-5 and TRBJ2-7; D possibly corresponds to TRBD2 (6 bases). V lost 7 bases to trimming and J lost 5 bases, with 15 bases between them. The CDR3 is 13 amino acids. Germline V gene sequence: CDR1 MNHEY, CDR2 SVGAGI. The CDR3 bases are TGTGCCAGCACAAGGCAGTGGGGGGACGAGCAGTACTTC. Amino acids: CASTRQWGDEQYF.

The chain uses TRBV5-1 and TRBJ1-1; TRBD1 aligns across 7 bases. Germline loops: CDR1 SGHRS, CDR2 YFSETQ. This CDR3 spans 13 amino acids. The ends lost 5 bases at V and 4 bases at J; junction bases unmatched: 5. For the CDR3, the DNA is TGCGCCAGCAGACAGGGGATCGGCACTGAAGCTTTCTTT. Its protein is CASRQGIGTEAFF.

V gene TRBV10-3 combines with J gene TRBJ2-5; 14 bases are shared with TRBD2. Unmatched junction bases numbered 3, after V lost 6 bases and J lost 3 bases. The CDR3 length is 15 residues. The germline CDR1 and CDR2 sequences are ENHRY and SYGVKD. The CDR3 here is CAIRPTSGGEETQYF. The CDR3 DNA reads TGTGCCATCAGGCCGACTAGCGGGGGGGAAGAGACCCAGTACTTC.

V gene TRBV30 combines with J gene TRBJ2-5; the D gene is possibly TRBD2 (5 bases). From germline, CDR1 is GTSNPN and CDR2 SVGIG (reference sequence). The length of the CDR3 is 14 residues. The V end lost 0 bases, the J end lost 0 bases, and 8 bases lay between the germline ends. CDR3 DNA: TGTGCCTGGAGTGTCGTAGCGAACCAAGAGACCCAGTACTTC. It is translated as CAWSVVANQETQYF. The variable domain in full, completed from reference TRBV30 and TRBJ2-5, reads SQTIHQWPATLVQPVGSPLSLECTVEGTSNPNLYWYRQAAGRGLQLLFYSVGIGQISSEVPQNLSASRPQDRQFILSSKKLLLSDSGFYLCAWSVVANQETQYFGPGTRLLVL.

The J gene is TRBJ2-3, the V gene TRBV4-2; 8 nucleotides align to TRBD2. Germline-derived CDR1 and CDR2 are LGHNA and YNFKEQ. The CDR3 consists of 17 residues. V lost 3 bases, J lost 4 bases, and 12 bases stayed unmatched. CDR3 residues: CASSHGLAPTNADTQYF. Here the CDR3 DNA reads TGTGCCAGCAGCCATGGACTAGCACCTACAAATGCAGATACGCAGTATTTT.

The J gene is TRBJ1-1, the V gene TRBV5-1; D might be TRBD1 (5 bases). The CDR3 loop spans 13 amino acids. The V end lost 6 bases, the J end lost 3 bases, and 12 bases lay between the germline ends. The V gene's germline CDR1 is SGHRS and CDR2 YFSETQ. CDR3 coding DNA: TGCGCCAGCAACCGCGGGGACCACACTGAAGCTTTCTTT. This encodes CASNRGDHTEAFF. Variable domain in full (rest from reference TRBV5-1 and TRBJ1-1): KAGVTQTPRYLIKTRGQQVTLSCSPISGHRSVSWYQQTPGQGLQFLFEYFSETQRNKGNFPGRFSGRQFSNSRSEMNVSTLELGDSALYLCASNRGDHTEAFFGQGTRLTVV.

The gene calls are TRBV5-1 and TRBJ2-7, with 7 nucleotides matching TRBD1. The CDR3 has 18 residues. CDR1 and CDR2 from the germline V gene are SGHRS and YFSETQ. With V trimmed by 4 bases and J by 2 bases, 18 bases remained unmatched. The CDR3 protein is CASSLTARGQTKTYEQYF. CDR3 nucleotides: TGCGCCAGCAGCCTCACTGCCCGGGGACAGACTAAGACCTACGAGCAGTACTTC.

Note on this clone: Other nucleotide sequences from this sample produce the same CDR3. This chain joins TRBV10-3 and TRBJ2-1, with TRBD2 matching over 14 bases. Unmatched junction bases numbered 0, after V lost 0 bases and J lost 2 bases. CDR3 length equals 17 residues. Germline CDR1 and CDR2: ENHRY and SYGVKD. For the CDR3, the DNA is TGTGCCATCAGTGAGTCGGGACTAGCGGGGGCCTACAATGAGCAGTTCTTC. Protein sequence: CAISESGLAGAYNEQFF.

In this sample, this clone turned up a few times. The chain uses TRBV4-1 and TRBJ2-1; D possibly corresponds to TRBD2 (6 bases). Trimming removed 1 base from V and 4 bases from J, with 17 bases in between. From germline, CDR1 is MGHRA and CDR2 YSYEKL. This CDR3 comprises 17 residues. DNA of the CDR3: TGCGCCAGCAGCCAAGTCTGGGACTCGATCAATTACAATGAGCAGTTCTTC. It is translated as CASSQVWDSINYNEQFF.

The chain couples TRBV4-1 to TRBJ1-1; 8 bases are shared with TRBD1. J gave up 1 base and V 0 bases, and 7 bases lay outside the gene matches. Germline CDR1 is MGHRA and CDR2 is YSYEKL. This CDR3 contains 17 residues. CDR3: CASSQETRQGWNTEAFF. For the CDR3, the DNA is TGCGCCAGCAGCCAAGAAACACGACAGGGGTGGAACACTGAAGCTTTCTTT.

The V gene is TRBV27, the J gene TRBJ2-1, with TRBD2 identical over 8 bases. The CDR3 length is 16 residues. Trimming at V came to 5 bases and at J to 4 bases, leaving 10 bases not matched to a gene. CDR1 is MNHEY and CDR2 is SMNVEV in the germline V gene (reference sequence). The CDR3 bases are TGTGCCAGCAGTAGTATAGCGGGGAGTTCTTACAATGAGCAGTTCTTC. As protein: CASSSIAGSSYNEQFF.

This chain connects TRBV11-3 to TRBJ2-1, with 8 bases fitting TRBD2. The V segment lost 1 base and the J segment 7 bases; nucleotides outside the gene matches: 6. CDR3 length: 15 amino acids. CDR1 is SGHNT, CDR2 YENEEA, per germline. CDR3 nucleotide sequence: TGTGCCAGCAGCTTAGGTGTTAGCGGGATTAATGAGCAGTTCTTC. Its translation: CASSLGVSGINEQFF.

The chain links TRBV30 to TRBJ1-2; no definite D call. CDR3 length equals 15 residues. Trimming shortened V by 4 bases and J by 1 base, and 16 bases separated the two germline ends. Germline CDR1 reads GTSNPN; CDR2 reads SVGIG (reference sequence). This CDR3 is CAWIHSSARNYGYTF. CDR3 in DNA: TGTGCCTGGATACACAGCTCAGCCCGTAACTATGGCTACACCTTC.

The chain combines TRBV18 with TRBJ1-6; D is ambiguous. V lost 4 bases and J 9 bases, leaving 7 bases between the germline ends. Germline CDR1 is KGHSH and CDR2 is LQKENI. The CDR3 sequence is 12 residues long. The CDR3 DNA reads as TGTGCCAGCTCACGGGCTGGTTCACCCCTCCACTTT. Its translation is CASSRAGSPLHF.

The chain links TRBV5-4 to TRBJ1-2; D remains unclear. The germline V and J ends were trimmed by 3 bases and 6 bases, with 15 bases remaining between them. CDR3 length: 14 amino acids. Germline V lookup: CDR1 SGHNT, CDR2 YYREEE (reference sequence). CDR3 in DNA: TGTGCCAGCAGCTCGGGAACGCTCGTGGATGGCTACACCTTC. Its protein product is CASSSGTLVDGYTF.

The genes are TRBV13 and TRBJ2-7; D might be TRBD2 (5 bases). There are 15 residues in the CDR3. V was pared by 3 bases and J by 1 base, with 13 bases between. Germline CDR1 reads PRHDT; CDR2 reads FYEKMQ (reference sequence). In DNA form, the CDR3 reads TGTGCCAGCAGCTTGAGACGGGGTATTTCCTACGAGCAGTACTTC. Protein: CASSLRRGISYEQYF.

The J gene is TRBJ1-1, the V gene TRBV19, with a weak D call TRBD1 (6 bases). Looked up from germline, CDR1 is LNHDA and CDR2 is SQIVND (reference sequence). The V and J ends lost 7 bases and 1 base respectively, with 10 bases between them. The length of the CDR3 is 13 residues. CDR3 sequence reads: CASNFRGNTEAFF. The CDR3 DNA reads as TGTGCCAGTAACTTCAGGGGGAACACTGAAGCTTTCTTT.

The V and J genes are TRBV28 and TRBJ2-2; D uncertain. CDR3 length: 13 amino acids. The V gene's germline CDR1 is MDHEN and CDR2 SYDVKM. Trimming pared 8 bases from V and 1 base from J, leaving 8 bases between. The CDR3 bases are TGTGCCAGCTCCACGGTGAACACCGGGGAGCTGTTTTTT. This codes for CASSTVNTGELFF.

The chain combines TRBV4-1 with TRBJ2-7; 12 bases are a match to TRBD2. Germline lookup yields CDR1 MGHRA and CDR2 YSYEKL. V lost 4 bases, J lost 2 bases, and 3 bases stayed unmatched. The CDR3 runs to 15 residues. Here the CDR3 DNA reads TGCGCCAGCAGCCCCAGACTAGCGGGAGCCTACGAGCAGTACTTC. Its translation is CASSPRLAGAYEQYF.

This rearrangement joins TRBV15 to TRBJ2-1, with TRBD1 matching over 7 bases. V was pared by 1 base and J by 3 bases, with 9 bases of the junction left unmatched. The CDR3 is 17 residues long. In germline, CDR1 is LNHNV, CDR2 YYDKDF (reference sequence). The CDR3 DNA reads as TGTGCCACCAGCAGAGTATCCGGGACAGTATTCTACAATGAGCAGTTCTTC. It translates to CATSRVSGTVFYNEQFF.

This clone is a singleton in its sample. The genes are TRBV27 and TRBJ2-3; no clear D. Germline assignment: CDR1 MNHEY and CDR2 SMNVEV (reference sequence). V was shortened by 4 bases and J by 2 bases, with 4 bases between the two germline ends. CDR3 size: 12 residues. For the CDR3, the DNA is TGTGCCAGCAGTTCCTACACAGATACGCAGTATTTT. Protein sequence: CASSSYTDTQYF.

The rearrangement links TRBV2 to TRBJ2-1; 9 bases are shared with TRBD1. The CDR3 has 13 amino acids. After removal of 8 bases from V and 6 bases from J, the junction contained 5 bases not matched to a gene. Germline V gene sequence: CDR1 SNHLY, CDR2 FYNNEI. CDR3 residues: CASRDRVVNEQFF. The DNA for the CDR3 is TGTGCCAGCCGGGACAGGGTAGTCAATGAGCAGTTCTTC.

The chain combines TRBV10-2 with TRBJ2-5, with D possibly matching TRBD1 (6 bases). Germline-derived CDR1 and CDR2 are WSHSY and SAAADI. Deletions cut 3 bases from V and 3 bases from J, with 8 bases between. The length of the CDR3 is 13 residues. Here the CDR3 DNA reads TGCGCCAGCAGTGAACAGGGCGAAGAGACCCAGTACTTC. Residues: CASSEQGEETQYF.